This T cell receptor beta chain was identified during a study of shared clonotypes between healthy human individuals. Study observations and caveats: Among four donors, 4.5% to 5.5% of naive CD4 clonotypes were found in common. Inspection by rarefaction showed sorted-subset sequencing to be incomplete despite large depth.

Concerning this clone itself: The antigen is unknown. An end of the junction does not agree with germline; a read error may underlie this.

Clones were read by immunoSEQ multiplex PCR, and TCRdb kept only the in-frame ones, dropping some. The table has about 2.4 million clones, approximately 93% seen once. Subsets obtained from CD4+ cells comprised CD45RA+ naive and CD45RA-negative memory cells. The CDR3 extends over 12 amino acids. Germline V gene sequence: CDR1 MDHEN, CDR2 SYDVKM. The clonotype comes from a man younger than 30 in good health. Some clones in this sample may be carry-over from other donors' samples. Input material: naive CD4+ T cells from PBMCs. Subset: CD45RA+ positively selected. The chain employs TRBV28 and TRBJ2-5, with 8 positions matching TRBD2. This chain's CDR3 is CASSLAGTRRNF. DNA for the CDR3: TGTGCCAGCAGTTTAGCGGGGACTAGACGAAACTTC.